This T cell receptor beta chain comes out of a study of blood T cell repertoires in COVID-19. Study context: Sites in the United States, Italy and Spain provided acute and convalescent COVID-19 samples.

The CDR3 sequence is 15 residues long. In germline, CDR1 is MNHEY, CDR2 SVGAGI. V lost 2 bases, J lost 7 bases, and 7 bases stayed unmatched. TCRdb keeps only in-frame clones here, not all; method: immunoSEQ multiplex PCR. The sample carries 410,000 or so clones, 75% to 90% recorded once. The sample consisted of peripheral blood. The gene calls are TRBV6-5 and TRBJ2-1; the match to TRBD1 covers 8 bases. The TCR sequence derives from a woman aged 40 to 50 with COVID-19, enrolled during active disease. The CDR3 DNA reads as TGTGCCAGCAGTTACGCAGGGGGCAGGATAAATGAGCAGTTCTTC. It encodes CASSYAGGRINEQFF.